Listed here are 5 T cell receptor beta chains from one sample, sequenced in a study of T cell changes during pregnancy in multiple sclerosis. Some clones are missing from TCRdb's copy, which holds only in-frame ones; the method was immunoSEQ multiplex PCR. The data show 90,000 to 100,000 clones, 90% to 95% seen once. The specimen was peripheral blood, collected in the third trimester of pregnancy. All receptors derive from a female donor with multiple sclerosis, enrolled in a pregnancy study.

This chain uses TRBV9 with TRBJ2-1, with unresolved D. Germline CDR1 reads SGDLS; CDR2 reads YYNGEE. Between the trimmed V and J ends, which lost 2 bases and 0 bases, there was a span of 9 bases. The CDR3 length is 15 residues. In DNA form, the CDR3 reads TGTGCCAGCAGCGTTAGACTTAGCTCCTACAATGAGCAGTTCTTC. Amino acid sequence: CASSVRLSSYNEQFF.

The genes are TRBV15 and TRBJ2-7; 13 positions match TRBD2. V shed 1 base, J shed 1 base, and the junction held 13 bases outside the gene matches. Germline values: CDR1 LNHNV, CDR2 YYDKDF (reference sequence). This CDR3 region has 20 residues. The CDR3 loop is CATSRAIGLAGVRTSYEQYF. Written as DNA, the CDR3 is TGTGCCACCAGCAGAGCAATAGGACTAGCGGGAGTGCGGACGTCCTACGAGCAGTACTTC.

This chain connects TRBV6-1 to TRBJ1-1; 7 bases match TRBD1. Germline CDR1 and CDR2: MNHNS and SASEGT. The CDR3 totals 11 residues. J gave up 10 bases and V 9 bases, and 8 bases lay outside the gene matches. This chain's CDR3 is CASRQGHGAFF. The CDR3 nucleotides are TGTGCCAGTAGACAGGGACACGGAGCTTTCTTT.

This chain joins TRBV7-8 and TRBJ2-7; TRBD2 aligns across 9 bases. This CDR3 has 15 residues. The V and J ends lost 5 bases and 5 bases, in that order; junction bases with no gene match: 10. Germline CDR1 is SGHVS and CDR2 is FQNEAQ. CDR3 nucleotides: TGTGCCAGCAGCACTCCCGGGACTAGCCCCCACGAGCAGTACTTC. Its translation is CASSTPGTSPHEQYF.

This chain connects TRBV6-6 to TRBJ2-3, with D hard to call. The CDR3 length is 14 residues. The germline gives CDR1 MNHNY, CDR2 SVGAGI (reference sequence). The V end lost 2 bases, the J end lost 1 base, and 7 bases lay between the germline ends. The chain's CDR3 is CASSYSQGTDTQYF. CDR3 nucleotides: TGTGCCAGCAGTTACAGCCAAGGCACAGATACGCAGTATTTT.